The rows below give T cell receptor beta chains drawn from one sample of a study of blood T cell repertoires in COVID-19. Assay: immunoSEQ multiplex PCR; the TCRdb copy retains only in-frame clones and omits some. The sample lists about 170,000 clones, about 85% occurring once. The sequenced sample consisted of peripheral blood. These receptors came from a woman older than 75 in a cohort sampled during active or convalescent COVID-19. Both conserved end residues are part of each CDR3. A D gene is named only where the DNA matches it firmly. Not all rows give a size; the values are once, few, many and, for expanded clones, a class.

TGTGCCAGCTCACCAGGAGCCTGGGATGAAAAACTGTTTTTT | CASSPGAWDEKLFF | TRBJ1-4 | NA | NA | TRBV18
TGTGCCAGCAGCTCCCGGGACAGGGGCAACTATGGCTACACCTTC | CASSSRDRGNYGYTF | TRBJ1-2 | NA | TRBD1 | TRBV11-2
TGTGCCAGTAGTATGGCAGGGGTAGCAGCTGAAGCTTTCTTT | CASSMAGVAAEAFF | TRBJ1-1 | NA | NA | TRBV19
TGTGCCAGCAGCCCGGACAGGGGAAGCGGCTACACCTTC | CASSPDRGSGYTF | TRBJ1-2 | NA | TRBD1 | TRBV12-3/TRBV12-4
TGTGCCAGTAGCCGGGGACAGGAACGCTATGGCTACACCTTC | CASSRGQERYGYTF | TRBJ1-2 | NA | TRBD1 | TRBV19
TGTGCCAGCACCCCTTTGAGAGTGACTCCCTCCTACAATGAGCAGTTCTTC | CASTPLRVTPSYNEQFF | TRBJ2-1 | NA | NA | TRBV27
TGTGCCAGCAGCGAGAGGACAGGGGGCACAGATACGCAGTATTTT | CASSERTGGTDTQYF | TRBJ2-3 | NA | TRBD1 | TRBV11-3
TGTGCCAGCAGTTTGAAGGGGGCCGGGGAGCTGTTTTTT | CASSLKGAGELFF | TRBJ2-2 | NA | NA | TRBV12-3/TRBV12-4
TGTGCCAGCCATCTAAGTTTCAACACTGAAGCTTTCTTT | CASHLSFNTEAFF | TRBJ1-1 | NA | NA | TRBV6-5
TGTGCCAGCAGCGACCCTGCGGGGGGGGCCGGGGAGCTGTTTTTT | CASSDPAGGAGELFF | TRBJ2-2 | NA | TRBD2 | TRBV2
TGCGCCAGCAGCCCCACGGGGGGATCGAACTATGGCTACACCTTC | CASSPTGGSNYGYTF | TRBJ1-2 | NA | NA | TRBV5-1
TGTGCCAGCAGTTACTCGACAGTGACCTATGGCTACACCTTC | CASSYSTVTYGYTF | TRBJ1-2 | NA | NA | TRBV6-5
TGTGCCAGCAGTTCACTCCCCGAGACGGGGAAAGAGACCCAGTACTTC | CASSSLPETGKETQYF | TRBJ2-5 | NA | NA | TRBV27
TGTGCCAGCAGTGAAGCAGGCGGGGGGATCAACACCGGGGAGCTGTTTTTT | CASSEAGGGINTGELFF | TRBJ2-2 | once | TRBD2 | TRBV6-1
TGTGCCAGCGAGTGCGGGGACCGGCAAGAGACCCAGTACTTC | CASECGDRQETQYF | TRBJ2-5 | NA | NA | TRBV6-5
TGTGCCAGCAGTCCTTGGCCCCCCGGCAGGGACACTGAAGCTTTCTTT | CASSPWPPGRDTEAFF | TRBJ1-1 | NA | NA | TRBV27
TGTGCCAGCAGTGAGGCCATACTATCCTACGAGCAGTACTTC | CASSEAILSYEQYF | TRBJ2-7 | NA | NA | TRBV2
TGTGCCAGCACCGAGGGACTAGCATCCACCGGGGAGCTGTTTTTT | CASTEGLASTGELFF | TRBJ2-2 | few | TRBD2 | TRBV27
TGTGCCTGGAGTGGCGGCCTGAGGTCTGGAAACACCATATATTTT | CAWSGGLRSGNTIYF | TRBJ1-3 | NA | NA | TRBV30
TGTGCCAGCAGCTTCACAGGGTTGGCCTACAATGAGCAGTTCTTC | CASSFTGLAYNEQFF | TRBJ2-1 | NA | NA | TRBV11-3
TGCGCCAGCAGCCAATCAGGGACAGGGGTCGAAAAACTGTTTTTT | CASSQSGTGVEKLFF | TRBJ1-4 | NA | TRBD1 | TRBV4-3
TGCGCCAGCAGCCAGCAGGGAAGTACCGGGGAGCTGTTTTTT | CASSQQGSTGELFF | TRBJ2-2 | NA | NA | TRBV4-3
TGTGCCAGCTTAGACAGGGGCGTAAGCTATGGCTACACCTTC | CASLDRGVSYGYTF | TRBJ1-2 | NA | TRBD1 | TRBV6-6
TGTGCCAGCAGTTACTCGGCAGCGGGGAGTAATGAGCAGTTCTTC | CASSYSAAGSNEQFF | TRBJ2-1 | NA | TRBD2 | TRBV6-2/TRBV6-3
TGTGCCAGCAGCCTGACAGGGAGGCAGCCCCAGCATTTT | CASSLTGRQPQHF | TRBJ1-5 | NA | TRBD1 | TRBV16
TGTGCCAGTAGAGCGTCCTTGACAGGCGATACGCAGTATTTT | CASRASLTGDTQYF | TRBJ2-3 | NA | NA | TRBV19
TGTGCCAGCAGCCCCCAGGGTAGGGGGCTGGAGCCCCAGCATTTT | CASSPQGRGLEPQHF | TRBJ1-5 | NA | TRBD1 | TRBV7-2
TGTGCCAGCCGTCGGGTTTCCTCCCAAGAGACCCAGTACTTC | CASRRVSSQETQYF | TRBJ2-5 | NA | NA | TRBV27
TGTGCCAGCAGCTCAACCGGGTTCCTGGTTGGCACCGGGGAGCTGTTTTTT | CASSSTGFLVGTGELFF | TRBJ2-2 | NA | NA | TRBV6-2/TRBV6-3
TGTGCCAGCTCACCCGGGACTAGCGGGAGCGGCCTCAATGAGCAGTTCTTC | CASSPGTSGSGLNEQFF | TRBJ2-1 | once | TRBD2 | TRBV18
TGCGCCAGCAACATGCCTCTTAGCGGGAGGGATACGCAGTATTTT | CASNMPLSGRDTQYF | TRBJ2-3 | once | TRBD2 | TRBV10-1
TGCGCCAGCAGCCAAGATTTGGCCGGGAGAGACAGGGGCCGCGAGCAGTACTTC | CASSQDLAGRDRGREQYF | TRBJ2-7 | NA | TRBD1 | TRBV4-3